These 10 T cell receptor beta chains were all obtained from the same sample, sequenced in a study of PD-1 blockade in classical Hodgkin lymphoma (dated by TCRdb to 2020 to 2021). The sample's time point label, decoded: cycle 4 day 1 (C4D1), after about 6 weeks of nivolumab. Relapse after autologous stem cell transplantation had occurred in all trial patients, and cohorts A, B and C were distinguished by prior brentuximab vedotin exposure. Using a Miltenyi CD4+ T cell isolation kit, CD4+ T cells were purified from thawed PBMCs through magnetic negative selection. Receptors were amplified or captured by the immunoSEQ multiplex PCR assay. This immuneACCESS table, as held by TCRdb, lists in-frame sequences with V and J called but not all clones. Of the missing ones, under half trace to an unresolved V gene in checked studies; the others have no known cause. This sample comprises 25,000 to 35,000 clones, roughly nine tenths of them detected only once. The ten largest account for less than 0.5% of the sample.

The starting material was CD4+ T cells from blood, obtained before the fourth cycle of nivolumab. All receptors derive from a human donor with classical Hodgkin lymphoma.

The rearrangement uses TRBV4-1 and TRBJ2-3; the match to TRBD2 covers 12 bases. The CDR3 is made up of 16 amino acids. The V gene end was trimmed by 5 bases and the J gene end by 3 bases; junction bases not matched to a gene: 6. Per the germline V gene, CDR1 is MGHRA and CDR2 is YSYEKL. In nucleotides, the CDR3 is TGCGCCAGCAGCACACGACTAGCGGGAGTAACAGATACGCAGTATTTT. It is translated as CASSTRLAGVTDTQYF.

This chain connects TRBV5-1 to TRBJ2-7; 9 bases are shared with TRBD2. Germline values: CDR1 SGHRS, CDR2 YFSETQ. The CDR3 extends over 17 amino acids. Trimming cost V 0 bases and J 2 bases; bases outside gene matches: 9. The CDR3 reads CASSLGLSGSLAYEQYF. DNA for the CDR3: TGCGCCAGCAGCTTGGGACTTAGCGGGAGCCTCGCCTACGAGCAGTACTTC.

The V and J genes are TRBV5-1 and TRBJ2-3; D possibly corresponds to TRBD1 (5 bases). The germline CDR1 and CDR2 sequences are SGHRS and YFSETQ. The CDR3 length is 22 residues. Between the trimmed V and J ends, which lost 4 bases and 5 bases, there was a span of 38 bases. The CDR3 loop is CASSPPSRPGHSPANPRDTQYF. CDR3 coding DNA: TGCGCCAGCAGCCCTCCCTCTCGCCCAGGGCACAGCCCCGCCAACCCCAGAGATACGCAGTATTTT.

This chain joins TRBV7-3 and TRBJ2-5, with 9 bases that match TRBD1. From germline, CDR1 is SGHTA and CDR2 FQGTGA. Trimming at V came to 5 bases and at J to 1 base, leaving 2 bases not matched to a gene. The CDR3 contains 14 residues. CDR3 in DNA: TGTGCCAGCAGCAAACAGGGGGCCCAAGAGACCCAGTACTTC. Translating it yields CASSKQGAQETQYF.

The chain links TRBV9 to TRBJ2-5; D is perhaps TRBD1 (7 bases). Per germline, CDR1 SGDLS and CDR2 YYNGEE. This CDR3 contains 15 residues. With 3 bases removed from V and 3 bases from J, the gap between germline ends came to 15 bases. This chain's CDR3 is CASSASGRGEETQYF. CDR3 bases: TGTGCCAGCAGCGCCTCGGGCAGGGGGGAAGAGACCCAGTACTTC.

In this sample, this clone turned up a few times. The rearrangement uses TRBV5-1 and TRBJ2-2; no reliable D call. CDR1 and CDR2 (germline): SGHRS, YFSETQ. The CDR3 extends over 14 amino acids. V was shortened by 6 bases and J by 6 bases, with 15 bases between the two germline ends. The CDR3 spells CASTDGLGPGELFF. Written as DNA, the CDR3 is TGCGCCAGCACGGACGGCTTGGGCCCCGGGGAGCTGTTTTTT.

The CDR3 loop is CASSLGRGGPYEQYF. CDR3 nucleotides: TGTGCCAGCAGCTTGGGCAGGGGAGGCCCCTACGAGCAGTACTTC. This chain links TRBV5-4 with TRBJ2-5; D is tentatively TRBD1 or TRBD2 (6 bases each). Near its end, the DNA agrees better with TRBJ2-7, so the J call may be wrong. CDR1 is SGHNT and CDR2 is YYREEE in the germline V gene (reference sequence). This CDR3 has 15 amino acids.

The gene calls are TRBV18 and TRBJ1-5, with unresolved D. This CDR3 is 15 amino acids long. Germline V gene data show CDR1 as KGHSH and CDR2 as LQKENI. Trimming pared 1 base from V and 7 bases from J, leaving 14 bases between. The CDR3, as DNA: TGTGCCAGCTCACCACTGGGCCCCGGCGGGCAGCCCCAGCATTTT. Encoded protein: CASSPLGPGGQPQHF.

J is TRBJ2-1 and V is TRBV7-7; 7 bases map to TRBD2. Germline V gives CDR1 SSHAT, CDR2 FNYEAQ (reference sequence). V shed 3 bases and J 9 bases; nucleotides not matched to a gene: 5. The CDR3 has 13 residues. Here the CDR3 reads CASSLREGGEQFF. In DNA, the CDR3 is TGTGCCAGCAGCTTGAGGGAGGGAGGTGAGCAGTTCTTC.

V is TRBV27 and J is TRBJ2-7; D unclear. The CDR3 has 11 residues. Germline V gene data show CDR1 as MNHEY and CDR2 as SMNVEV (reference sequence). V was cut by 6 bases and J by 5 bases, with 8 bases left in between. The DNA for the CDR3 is TGTGCCAGCAGGGGGTTCAACGAGCAGTACTTC. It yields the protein CASRGFNEQYF.